This T cell receptor (beta chain) was sequenced in a study of T cells in Graves' hyperthyroidism and ophthalmopathy. Whole-study results and caveats: From stable hyperthyroidism, ophthalmopathy was separated by a 13 V-J model.

This clonotype was found many times. Its specificity is unknown. The CDR3 is 13 residues long. CDR1 and CDR2 from the germline V gene are DFQATT and SNEGSKA (reference sequence). The germline V and J ends were trimmed by 3 bases and 1 base, with 9 bases remaining between them. There were TCR beta CDR3 regions amplified from RNA transcripts. Using the HTBI primer set, a first-round RT-PCR was run on the TCR CDR3. MiXCR, run by TCRdb on the multiplex PCR reads, gives a single entry per CDR3 protein. Among around 580,000 distinct CDR3 sequences listed, about a sixth were seen once. This chain joins TRBV20-1 and TRBJ2-5, with a possible D match to TRBD2 (6 bases). The TCR comes from a woman aged 18-35 years with Graves' hyperthyroidism. Sequenced sample: blood. The CDR3 DNA sequence: TGCAGTGCTAGGGGTAGCGGCCAAGAGACCCAGTACTTC. As protein: CSARGSGQETQYF.